The rows below give T cell receptor beta chains drawn from one sample of a study of OX40 agonist ivuxolimab in advanced cancers. TCRdb keeps only in-frame clones here, not all; method: immunoSEQ multiplex PCR. The sample lists some 26,000 clones; 77% were seen once. The sequenced sample was CD4+ or CD8+ T cells sorted from blood, obtained in a trial of the OX40 agonist ivuxolimab. These receptors all come from an adult with an advanced solid tumor such as melanoma, head and neck, liver or kidney cancer. The CDR3 runs from the conserved cysteine through the conserved F or W. Each record gives: J gene, V gene, clone size, D gene, CDR3 DNA, CDR3 protein. A D gene is named only where the DNA matches it firmly. Clone size is not always given. Where it is, it says once, few, many or a class for expanded clones.

TRBJ1-1	TRBV6-4	NA	TRBD1	TGTGCCAGCAGTGACTCGATGGGCCAGGGGGCGACTTTCTTT	CASSDSMGQGATFF
TRBJ2-7	TRBV7-6	NA	NA	TGTGCCAGCAGCCCCTCCGACAGAGCTTACGAGCAGTACTTC	CASSPSDRAYEQYF
TRBJ2-2	TRBV21-1	NA	NA	TGTGCCAGCAGCCCCCCGTTCGCGGACCCCGGGGAGCTGTTTTTT	CASSPPFADPGELFF
TRBJ1-2	TRBV25-1	NA	TRBD1	TGTGCCAGCAGTGTTACTGGACAGGGCTATGGCTACACCTTC	CASSVTGQGYGYTF
TRBJ2-7	TRBV27	once	TRBD2	TGTGCCAGCGGATATAGCGGGGTGGGATCCTACGAGCAGTACTTC	CASGYSGVGSYEQYF
TRBJ2-1	TRBV7-9	NA	NA	TGTGCCAGCAGCTTAACCGGAGACAATGAGCAGTTCTTC	CASSLTGDNEQFF
TRBJ2-5	TRBV7-3	NA	NA	TGTGCCAGCAGCCCCTATGGGGGGGCCCAAGAGACCCAGTACTTC	CASSPYGGAQETQYF
TRBJ1-2	TRBV30	NA	NA	TGTGCCTGGAGTGTACGGGTGGGCGCGGGGGTTTGGTATGGCTACACCTTC	CAWSVRVGAGVWYGYTF
TRBJ2-7	TRBV4-3	NA	NA	TGCGCCAGCAGCCAAGATGGCGGGCAGTACTTC	CASSQDGGQYF
TRBJ2-2	TRBV11-1	NA	NA	TGTGCCAGCAGCTTAAGGGGCGCGCGGATGGGGGAGCTGTTTTTT	CASSLRGARMGELFF
TRBJ1-1	TRBV19	few	NA	TGTGCCAGTAGTCCCCGGACAGCGAACACTGAAGCTTTCTTT	CASSPRTANTEAFF
TRBJ1-4	TRBV5-4	NA	TRBD1	TGTGCCAGCAGCGCCGGGACAGCAACTAATGAAAAACTGTTTTTT	CASSAGTATNEKLFF
TRBJ1-2	TRBV6-5	NA	NA	TGTGCCAGCAGTATTCTGAGGGATAACTATGGCTACACCTTC	CASSILRDNYGYTF
TRBJ1-2	TRBV6-4	NA	NA	TGTGCCAGCAGTGGCGTCCGGTCAATGGCGAATCTTAACTATGGCTACACCTTC	CASSGVRSMANLNYGYTF
TRBJ2-5	TRBV7-8	few	TRBD2	TGTGCCAGCAGCCTCACACCCCCGGGACTAGCGGGAGTGTCGCCAGAGACCCAGTACTTC	CASSLTPPGLAGVSPETQYF
TRBJ2-3	TRBV5-6	NA	TRBD1	TGTGCCAGCAGCTCGCTAAGACAGGGGGCGGTAGATACGCAGTATTTT	CASSSLRQGAVDTQYF